These 5 T cell receptor beta chains were all obtained from the same sample, sequenced in a study of CD8+ T cells in alopecia areata. Cutaneous lymph node cells were pooled, and they were sorted using CD4, CD8alpha, NKG2D, NKG2ACE and other markers. In each case, RNA was isolated and then reverse transcribed into cDNA as the sequencing template. Clones were sequenced by immunoSEQ multiplex PCR, and TCRdb holds only the in-frame ones, with some missing. This sample has approximately 280,000 clones, each found more than once. The material sequenced was CD4+ T cells sorted from a lymph node. The receptors were sampled from a C3H/HeJ mouse with alopecia areata. MHC haplotype here: H2-k.

Comments on this clone: Each gene name is a mouse one. Sequencing ends 4 residues short of the CDR3 end; the germline J gene provides the rest. This specimen includes other DNA sequences encoding the same CDR3. V and J are TRBV5 and TRBJ2-7; 10 nucleotides line up with TRBD1. There are 15 residues in the CDR3. CDR1 LGHNA and CDR2 YNLKQL come from the germline V gene (reference sequence). The ends lost 3 bases at V and 0 bases at J; junction bases unmatched: 2. Incomplete CDR3 DNA: TGTGCCAGCAGCCAGGGACAGGGGAGCTCCTAT. Encoded protein: CASSQGQGSSY. Given in full, the CDR3 is CASSQGQGSSYEQYF.

This clone was counted ten times or more. All gene names here are mouse names. The read falls 4 residues short of the CDR3 end, and the missing part is taken from the germline J gene. The chain uses TRBV17 and TRBJ2-5; the match to TRBD2 covers 7 bases. V lost 3 bases, J lost 3 bases, and 0 bases stayed unmatched. The germline V gene has CDR1 MNHDT and CDR2 YYDKIL. The length of the CDR3 is 13 residues. The sequenced CDR3 bases are TGTGCTAGCAGTAGGGACTGGCAAGAC. It translates to CASSRDWQD. The entire CDR3 protein is CASSRDWQDTQYF.

This clone was recorded a few times. All gene names here are mouse names. The read gets to within 4 residues of the CDR3 end, and the germline J gene fills in the rest. The J gene is TRBJ2-4, the V gene TRBV1, with 9 nucleotides matching TRBD1. CDR1 is NSQYPW, CDR2 LRSPGD, per germline (reference sequence). The length of the CDR3 is 15 residues. The trim removed 2 bases at V and 3 bases at J, leaving 3 bases unmatched. CDR3 DNA (partial): TGCACCTGCAGTGCAACAGGGGGCTGGCAAAAC. Protein sequence: CTCSATGGWQN. The CDR3, in full, reads CTCSATGGWQNTLYF.

On this clone: The germline and genes are mouse ones. The read terminates 4 residues before the CDR3 end, so the remaining end is supplied by the germline J gene. V is TRBV13-3 and J is TRBJ2-4; TRBD2 agrees at 9 bases. The CDR3 length is 14 residues. CDR1 and CDR2 (germline): NNHDY, SYVADS. The CDR3 loop is CASSRTGVKNTLYF. Partial CDR3 DNA: TGTGCCAGCAGCAGGACTGGGGTCAAAAAC.

This clone was detected many times. Germline and genes here are mouse. The read ends 4 residues before the CDR3 terminus; that terminus is restored from the germline J gene. The chain has TRBV17 and TRBJ2-5; 12 bases are shared with TRBD1. Germline lookup yields CDR1 MNHDT and CDR2 YYDKIL. There are 15 residues in the CDR3. This CDR3 is CASSWDRGLRDTQYF. CDR3 DNA, as far as it was read: TGTGCTAGCAGTTGGGACAGGGGGCTGAGAGAC.